Here is one T cell receptor beta chain with its context. Its matching antigen is unknown. This sample was taken from a study of cytomegalovirus exposure and HLA in healthy donors. The length of the CDR3 is 16 residues. CDR1 MNHEY and CDR2 SMNVEV come from the germline V gene (reference sequence). V trimming: 2 bases; J trimming: 4 bases; junction bases outside the gene matches: 6. Study-level points and caveats: As was reported, the classifier diagnosed cytomegalovirus status with high specificity and sensitivity. Cytomegalovirus-associated status was assigned to more than 150 TCR beta chains.

Donors came from a validation cohort of 95 to 150 subjects, distinct from the first 666-subject cohort. Clones were sequenced by immunoSEQ multiplex PCR, and TCRdb holds only the in-frame ones, with some missing. This sample has 160,000 or so clones; 88% occur once, and the top ten carry around 3%. The clonotype comes from a man aged 18 to 30 in good health and CMV-seronegative. This chain connects TRBV27 to TRBJ2-3; 10 nucleotides agree with TRBD1. Sequenced input: PBMCs. The DNA of the CDR3 is TGTGCCAGCAGTTTAGGGACAGGGGCCATTGCAGATACGCAGTATTTT. It yields the protein CASSLGTGAIADTQYF.